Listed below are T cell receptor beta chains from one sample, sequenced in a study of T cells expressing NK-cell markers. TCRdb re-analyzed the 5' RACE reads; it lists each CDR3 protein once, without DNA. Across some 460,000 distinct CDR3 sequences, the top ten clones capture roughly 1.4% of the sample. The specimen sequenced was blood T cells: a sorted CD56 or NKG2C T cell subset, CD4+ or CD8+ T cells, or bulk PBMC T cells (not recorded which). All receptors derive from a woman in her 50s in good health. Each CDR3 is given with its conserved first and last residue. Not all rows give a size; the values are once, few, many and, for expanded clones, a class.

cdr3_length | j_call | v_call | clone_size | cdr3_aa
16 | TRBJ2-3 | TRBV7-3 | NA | CASSLMSGSLTDTQYF
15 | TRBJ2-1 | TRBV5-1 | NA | CASSPGGTTDNEQFF
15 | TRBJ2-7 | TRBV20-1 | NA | CSARPRTSGRYEQYF
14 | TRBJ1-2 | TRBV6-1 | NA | CASSAGFTDVRYTF
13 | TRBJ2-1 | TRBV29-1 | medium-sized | CSFAGSSVEEQFF
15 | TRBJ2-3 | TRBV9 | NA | CASSVLAGESDTQYF
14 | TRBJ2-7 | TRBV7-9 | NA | CASSLLGGSYEQYF
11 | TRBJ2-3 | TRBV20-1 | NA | CSAFHADTQYF
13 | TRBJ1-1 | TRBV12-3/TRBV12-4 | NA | CASSRLGGTEAFF
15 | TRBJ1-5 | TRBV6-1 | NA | CASSENPGQNQGQHF
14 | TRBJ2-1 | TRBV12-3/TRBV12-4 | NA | CASSLIVAYNEQFF
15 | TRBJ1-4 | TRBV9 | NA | CASSAQGAANEKLFF
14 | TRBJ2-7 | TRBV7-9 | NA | CASSRPAQSYEQYF
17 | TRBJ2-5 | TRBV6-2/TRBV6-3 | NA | CASSSRRLVGGQETQYF
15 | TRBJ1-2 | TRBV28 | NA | CASREGQGARYGYTF
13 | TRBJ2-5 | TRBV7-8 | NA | CASSLRAQETQYF
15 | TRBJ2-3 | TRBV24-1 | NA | CATSYPGNLGDTQYF
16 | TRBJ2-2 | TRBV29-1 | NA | CSVARTGTSGRGELFF
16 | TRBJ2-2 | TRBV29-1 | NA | CSVDARDGTNTGELFF
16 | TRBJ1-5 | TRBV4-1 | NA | CASSQIVGDGNQPQHF
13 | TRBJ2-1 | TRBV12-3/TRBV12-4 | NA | CASSLKGGGEQFF
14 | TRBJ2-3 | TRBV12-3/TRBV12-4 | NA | CASSLRGRTDTQYF
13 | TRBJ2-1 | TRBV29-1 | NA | CSVEAAGRDEQFF
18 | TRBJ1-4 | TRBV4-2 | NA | CASSQDPLGTATNEKLFF
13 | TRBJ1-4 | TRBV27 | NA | CASRRQGQEKLFF
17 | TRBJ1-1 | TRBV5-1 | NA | CASWGGTALRLNTEAFF
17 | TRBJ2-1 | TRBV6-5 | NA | CASSLRPVGRRYNEQFF
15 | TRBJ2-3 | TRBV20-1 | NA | CSALNRAEGANTQYF
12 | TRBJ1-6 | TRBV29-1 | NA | CSVIDRGRNLHF
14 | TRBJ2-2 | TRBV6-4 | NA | CASSEDLAVGELFF
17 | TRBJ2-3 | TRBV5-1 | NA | CASSSPSTSGRTDTQYF
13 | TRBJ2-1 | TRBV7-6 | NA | CASSPRGKGEQFF
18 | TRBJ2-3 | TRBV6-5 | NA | CASSSPGGRAGATDTQYF
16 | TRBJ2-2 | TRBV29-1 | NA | CSVATGGNVNTGELFF
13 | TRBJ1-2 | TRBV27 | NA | CASIAGTDYGYTF
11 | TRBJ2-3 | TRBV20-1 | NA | CSFHRGDTQYF
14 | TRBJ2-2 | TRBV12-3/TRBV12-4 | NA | CATLRDSETGELFF
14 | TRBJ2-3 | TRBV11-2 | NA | CASSPGPSGDTQYF
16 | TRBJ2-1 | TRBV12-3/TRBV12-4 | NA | CASSPRLAGVLHEQFF
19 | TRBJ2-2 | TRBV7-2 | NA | CASSLGTSGIPTPVGELFF
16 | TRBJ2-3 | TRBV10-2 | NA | CASTRAEETSTDTQYF
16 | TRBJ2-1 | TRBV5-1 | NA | CASSLASTGAVNEQFF
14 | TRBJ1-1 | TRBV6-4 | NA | CASSREALNTEAFF
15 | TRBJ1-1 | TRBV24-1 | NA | CATSLGAGRGTEAFF
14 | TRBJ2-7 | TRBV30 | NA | CAWKGQGSSYEQYF
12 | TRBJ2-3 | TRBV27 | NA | CASSFPGTGEYF